These 9 T cell receptor beta chains came from one sample sequenced in a study of blood T cell repertoires in COVID-19. Measured with immunoSEQ multiplex PCR; TCRdb has only the in-frame clones, and not every one. This table has about 280,000 clones, almost 90% appearing once. The source material was PBMCs or T cells enriched from blood (not recorded which). The receptors were gathered from a woman aged 18-29 years with acute COVID-19.

The V call is TRBV29-1, the J call TRBJ1-2, with D possibly matching TRBD1 (6 bases). CDR1 is SQVTM and CDR2 is ANQGSEA in the germline V gene. With 3 bases removed from V and 5 bases from J, the gap between germline ends came to 16 bases. There are 14 residues in the CDR3. The CDR3, as DNA: TGCAGCGTTGAGGGGGGGCCGGAAGCGTATGGCTACACCTTC. Its protein is CSVEGGPEAYGYTF.

J is TRBJ2-1 and V is TRBV19, with D hard to call. This CDR3 has 13 residues. Germline lookup yields CDR1 LNHDA and CDR2 SQIVND (reference sequence). Trimming stripped 4 bases from V and 4 bases from J, with 8 bases between. CDR3 DNA: TGTGCCAGTAGTACCTTTCTGTACAATGAGCAGTTCTTC. As protein: CASSTFLYNEQFF. The variable domain in full, completed from reference TRBV19 and TRBJ2-1, reads DGGITQSPKYLFRKEGQNVTLSCEQNLNHDAMYWYRQDPGQGLRLIYYSQIVNDFQKGDIAEGYSVSREKKESFPLTVTSAQKNPTAFYLCASSTFLYNEQFFGPGTRLTVL.

This clone has just one count. V usage is TRBV5-1 and J usage is TRBJ2-1; 7 nucleotides match TRBD2. V lost 0 bases to trimming and J lost 2 bases; unmatched junction nucleotides: 5. CDR3 length equals 16 residues. Germline lookup yields CDR1 SGHRS and CDR2 YFSETQ. The CDR3 sequence: CASSLVASGPYNEQFF. DNA of the CDR3: TGCGCCAGCAGCTTGGTGGCTAGCGGCCCCTACAATGAGCAGTTCTTC.

With respect to this clone: Other nucleotide sequences from this sample produce the same CDR3. CDR3 sequence: CASSVGAVQETQYF. CDR3 sequence (DNA): TGTGCCAGCAGCGTAGGGGCAGTCCAAGAGACCCAGTACTTC. The chain carries TRBV9 and TRBJ2-5; D is unresolved. The CDR3 sequence is 14 residues long. Germline CDR1 is SGDLS and CDR2 is YYNGEE. V lost 0 bases and J lost 1, with 7 bases in between.

The chain recombines TRBV6-5 with TRBJ1-6; possibly TRBD1 for D (6 bases). The germline CDR1 and CDR2 sequences are MNHEY and SVGAGI. The CDR3 contains 14 residues. Trimming took 4 bases from V and 16 from J, leaving 20 bases between them. The CDR3 coding sequence is TGTGCCAGCAGTTTTACTAGGGACATTAGGTTGCTCCACTTT. It specifies CASSFTRDIRLLHF.

This chain connects TRBV19 to TRBJ1-5; 9 nucleotides line up with TRBD1. J was trimmed by 7 bases and V by 5 bases; bases with no gene match: 9. The germline V gene has CDR1 LNHDA and CDR2 SQIVND (reference sequence). The CDR3 runs 15 residues. Here the CDR3 reads CASSAGQGWGQPQHF. The CDR3 DNA sequence: TGTGCCAGTAGTGCGGGACAGGGTTGGGGCCAGCCCCAGCATTTT.

The J gene is TRBJ2-1, the V gene TRBV19; 10 bases align to TRBD2. Per the germline V gene, CDR1 is LNHDA and CDR2 is SQIVND (reference sequence). After removal of 4 bases from V and 5 bases from J, the junction contained 14 bases not matched to a gene. The CDR3 consists of 18 residues. The CDR3, as DNA: TGTGCCAGTAGTACCCTGGGGGCTAGCGGGAGTCGGGACAATGAGCAGTTCTTC. It is translated as CASSTLGASGSRDNEQFF.

This chain joins TRBV15 and TRBJ2-5; D is possibly TRBD2 (5 bases). CDR1 is LNHNV, CDR2 YYDKDF, per germline (reference sequence). V shed 0 bases and J shed 4 bases, with 9 bases lying between them. This CDR3 is 14 amino acids long. The CDR3 loop reads CATSRDTRSETQYF. The CDR3 region has the DNA TGTGCCACCAGCAGAGATACTAGGTCAGAGACCCAGTACTTC.

The chain uses TRBV4-3 and TRBJ2-1; possibly TRBD1 for D (5 bases). CDR1 LGHNA and CDR2 YSLEER come from the germline V gene. Trimming cost V 2 bases and J 6 bases, with 8 bases left between them. This CDR3 region has 13 residues. CDR3 in amino acids: CASSQRQGNEQFF. Written as DNA, the CDR3 is TGCGCCAGCAGCCAACGCCAGGGCAATGAGCAGTTCTTC.